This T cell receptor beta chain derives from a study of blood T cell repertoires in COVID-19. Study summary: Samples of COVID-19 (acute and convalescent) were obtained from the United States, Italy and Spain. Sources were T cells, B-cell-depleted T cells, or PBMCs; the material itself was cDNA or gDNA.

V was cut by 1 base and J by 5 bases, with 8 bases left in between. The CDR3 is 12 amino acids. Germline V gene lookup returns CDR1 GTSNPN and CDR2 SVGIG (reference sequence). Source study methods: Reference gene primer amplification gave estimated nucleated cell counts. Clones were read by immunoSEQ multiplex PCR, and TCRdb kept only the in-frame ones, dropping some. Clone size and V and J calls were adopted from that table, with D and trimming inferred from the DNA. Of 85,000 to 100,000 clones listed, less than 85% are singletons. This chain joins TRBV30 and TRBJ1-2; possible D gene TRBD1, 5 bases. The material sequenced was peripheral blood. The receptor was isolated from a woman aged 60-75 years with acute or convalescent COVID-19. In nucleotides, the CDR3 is TGTGCCTGGAGTGGGGGGGTGTATGGCTACACCTTC. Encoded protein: CAWSGGVYGYTF.